This T cell receptor beta chain is from a study of T-cell reconstitution after alpha-beta-depleted transplantation in children. This clonotype was seen a handful of times. The antigen remains unidentified. A TCRbeta library incorporating unique molecular identifiers was prepared. From the PCR reads, TCRdb called clonotypes with MiXCR, one entry per CDR3 protein. The sample holds about 18,000 distinct CDR3 sequences, under 6.5% seen once. General study results and limits: T cells produced anew were the main source of T-cell counts and diversity one year after transplant.

Germline CDR1 SEHNR, CDR2 FQNEAQ (reference sequence). V was trimmed by 1 base and J by 2 bases, leaving 11 bases between them. The CDR3 spans 15 residues. The gene calls are TRBV7-9 and TRBJ1-1; the D is unclear. This clonotype originated in a boy aged 10-17 years with acute lymphoblastic leukemia, due to receive a stem cell transplant. Source: PBMCs, taken before TCRalphabeta/CD19-depleted stem cell transplant. Here the CDR3 DNA reads TGTGCCAGCAGCTTAGATCCTACAGATAACACTGAAGCTTTCTTT. Translating gives CASSLDPTDNTEAFF.